This TCR beta chain was identified in a study of neoadjuvant anti-PD-1 for oral cavity cancer. Study context: Most patients had three to four biweekly doses of 3 mg/kg nivolumab before resection.

The ends were cut back, 4 bases at V and 3 bases at J, with 10 bases in the middle. The germline V gene has CDR1 SNHLY and CDR2 FYNNEI. The CDR3 length is 13 residues. On this clone: Its antigen is unidentified. Other DNA sequences in the sample encode the same CDR3.

Study results and caveats: Each response group had just a few patients in TCR analyses.

Sequencing was performed with immunoSEQ multiplex PCR; in TCRdb, only in-frame clones are kept and a portion is missing. The data contain 15,000 to 20,000 clones, approximately 79% of them singletons. The chain has TRBV2 and TRBJ2-7; D gene ambiguous. The sample consisted of PBMCs, taken before nivolumab (anti-PD-1) treatment. This TCR came from a person aged 35 to 85 with oral cavity squamous cell carcinoma. In DNA, the CDR3 is TGTGCCAGCAGTGTAGAATACAGCTACGAGCAGTACTTC. Translation: CASSVEYSYEQYF. Complete variable domain (other parts from reference TRBV2 and TRBJ2-7): EPEVTQTPSHQVTQMGQEVILRCVPISNHLYFYWYRQILGQKVEFLVSFYNNEISEKSEIFDDQFSVERPDGSNFTLKIRSTKLEDSAMYFCASSVEYSYEQYFGPGTRLTVT.